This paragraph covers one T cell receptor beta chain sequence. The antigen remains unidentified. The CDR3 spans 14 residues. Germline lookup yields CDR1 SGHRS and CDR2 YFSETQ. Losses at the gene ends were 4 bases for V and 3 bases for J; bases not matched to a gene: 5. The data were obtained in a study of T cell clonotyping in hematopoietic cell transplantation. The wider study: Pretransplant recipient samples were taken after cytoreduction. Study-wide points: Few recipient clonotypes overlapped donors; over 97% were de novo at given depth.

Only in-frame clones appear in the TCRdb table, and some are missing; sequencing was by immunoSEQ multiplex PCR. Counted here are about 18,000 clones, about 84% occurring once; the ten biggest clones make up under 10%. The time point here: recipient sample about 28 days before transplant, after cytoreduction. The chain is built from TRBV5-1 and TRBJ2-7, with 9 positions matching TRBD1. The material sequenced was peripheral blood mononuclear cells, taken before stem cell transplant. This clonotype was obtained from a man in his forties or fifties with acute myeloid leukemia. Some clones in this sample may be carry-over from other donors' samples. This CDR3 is CASSQGTGRYEQYF. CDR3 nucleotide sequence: TGCGCCAGCAGCCAGGGGACAGGGCGCTACGAGCAGTACTTC.